This T cell receptor beta chain was identified in a study of cytomegalovirus exposure and HLA in healthy donors. The PCR employed 60 Vbeta primers together with 13 Jbeta primers. Assay: immunoSEQ multiplex PCR; the TCRdb copy retains only in-frame clones and omits some. The sample carries 84,000 or so clones, around 79% recorded once. General study findings and limits: V- and J-gene trimming in TCR beta was tied to a missense DCLRE1C variant by an analysis performed later. In presence/absence analyses, roughly uniform sequencing depth across donors was assumed. Solely CMV serostatus was available to characterize immune exposure.

Turning to this clone: Its target is unknown.

V trimming: 2 bases; J trimming: 5 bases; junction bases outside the gene matches: 6. The CDR3 contains 15 residues. Germline V gives CDR1 SGHVS, CDR2 FNYEAQ. The sequenced material came from PBMCs. This chain connects TRBV7-6 to TRBJ2-1, with TRBD2 identical over 7 bases. This TCR was recovered from a human donor in good health. The CDR3 sequence is CASSLYGLADNEQFF. The CDR3 DNA follows: TGTGCCAGCAGCTTATATGGTCTAGCGGACAATGAGCAGTTCTTC.